This T cell receptor (beta chain) was recorded in a study of shared clonotypes between healthy human individuals. Assay used: immunoSEQ multiplex PCR; TCRdb lists only in-frame clones, some missing. The sample shows 1.5 million to 2.5 million clones, less than 95% of them seen only once. It was CD45RO-negative cells, positively selected for CCR7, that made up naive CD8 cells, with terminally differentiated effector memory CD45RA+ cells excluded. About this clone itself: What it binds is not known.

Points from the study as a whole: Clonotype sharing across several donors was observed for approximately 5% of naive CD4 clonotypes.

The ends lost 5 bases at V and 3 bases at J; junction bases unmatched: 4. CDR1 is GTSNPN, CDR2 SVGIG, per germline (reference sequence). The CDR3 sequence is 12 residues long. Sequenced: naive CD8+ T cells sorted from blood. The rearrangement joins TRBV30 to TRBJ2-7, with 7 nucleotides matching TRBD1. This TCR came from a man aged 18 to 29 in good health. The CDR3 loop reads CAWDRVGYEQYF. The DNA of the CDR3 is TGTGCCTGGGACAGGGTCGGCTACGAGCAGTACTTC.